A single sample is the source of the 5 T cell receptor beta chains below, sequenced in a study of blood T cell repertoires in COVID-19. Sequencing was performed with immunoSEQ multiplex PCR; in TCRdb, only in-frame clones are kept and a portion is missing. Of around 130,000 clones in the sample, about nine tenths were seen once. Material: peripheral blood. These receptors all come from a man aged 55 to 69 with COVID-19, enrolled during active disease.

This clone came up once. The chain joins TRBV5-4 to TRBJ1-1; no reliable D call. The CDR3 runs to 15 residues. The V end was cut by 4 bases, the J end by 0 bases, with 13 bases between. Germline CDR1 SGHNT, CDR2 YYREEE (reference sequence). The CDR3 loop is CASSNQYTLNTEAFF. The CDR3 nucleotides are TGTGCCAGCAGCAATCAGTACACCTTGAACACTGAAGCTTTCTTT.

The CDR3 loop is CASSQDSGFTGELFF. In DNA form, the CDR3 reads TGTGCCAGCAGCCAAGATAGCGGCTTCACCGGGGAGCTGTTTTTT. V gene TRBV3-1 (or the pseudogene TRBV3-2) combines with J gene TRBJ2-2; possible D gene TRBD2, 6 bases. The CDR3 length is 15 residues. In germline, CDR1 is LGHDT, CDR2 YNNKEL (reference sequence). Trimming cost V 0 bases and J 4 bases, with 9 bases left between them.

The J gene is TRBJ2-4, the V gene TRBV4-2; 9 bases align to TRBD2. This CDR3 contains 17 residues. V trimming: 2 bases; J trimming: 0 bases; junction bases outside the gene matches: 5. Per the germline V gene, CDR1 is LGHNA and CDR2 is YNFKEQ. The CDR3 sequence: CASSQRREGGAKNIQYF. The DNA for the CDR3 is TGTGCCAGCAGCCAACGGCGGGAGGGCGGAGCCAAAAACATTCAGTACTTC.

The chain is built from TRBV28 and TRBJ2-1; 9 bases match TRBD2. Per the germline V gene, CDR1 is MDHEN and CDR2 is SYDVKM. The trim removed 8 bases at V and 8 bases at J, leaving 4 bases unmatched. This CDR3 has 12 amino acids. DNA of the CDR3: TGTGCCAGCGGGACTAGCTTCGATGAGCAGTTCTTC. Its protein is CASGTSFDEQFF.

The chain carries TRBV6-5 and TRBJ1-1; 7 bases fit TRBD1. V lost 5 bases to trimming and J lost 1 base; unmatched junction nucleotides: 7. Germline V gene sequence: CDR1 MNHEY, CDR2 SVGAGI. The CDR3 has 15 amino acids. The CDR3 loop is CASSRSGTANTEAFF. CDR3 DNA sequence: TGTGCCAGCAGTCGGTCCGGGACAGCGAACACTGAAGCTTTCTTT.